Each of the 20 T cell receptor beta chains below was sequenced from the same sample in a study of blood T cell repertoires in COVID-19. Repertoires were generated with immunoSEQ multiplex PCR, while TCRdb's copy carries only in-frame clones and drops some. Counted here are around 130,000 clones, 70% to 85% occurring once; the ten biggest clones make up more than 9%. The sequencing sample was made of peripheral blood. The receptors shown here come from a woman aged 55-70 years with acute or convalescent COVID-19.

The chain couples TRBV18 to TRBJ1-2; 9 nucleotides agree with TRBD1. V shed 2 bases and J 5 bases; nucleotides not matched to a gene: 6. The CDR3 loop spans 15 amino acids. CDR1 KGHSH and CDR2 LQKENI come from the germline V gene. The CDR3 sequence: CASSPNSGTGYGYTF. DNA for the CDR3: TGTGCCAGCTCACCAAATTCCGGGACAGGGTATGGCTACACCTTC.

CDR3 sequence (DNA): TGTGCCAGCTTAGGACAGGGAAAAGAGACCCAGTACTTC. Its translation is CASLGQGKETQYF. The chain employs TRBV2 and TRBJ2-5, with 8 bases lining up with TRBD1. The CDR3 is 13 residues long. Germline values: CDR1 SNHLY, CDR2 FYNNEI. V lost 8 bases, J lost 3 bases, and 5 bases stayed unmatched.

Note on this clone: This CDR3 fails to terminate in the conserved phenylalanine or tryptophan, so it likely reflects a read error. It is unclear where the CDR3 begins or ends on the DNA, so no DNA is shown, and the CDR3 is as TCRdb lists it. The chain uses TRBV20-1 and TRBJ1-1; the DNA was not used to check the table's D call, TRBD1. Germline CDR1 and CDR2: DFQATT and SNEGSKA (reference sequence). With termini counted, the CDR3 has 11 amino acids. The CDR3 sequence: CSASLMYRFIL.

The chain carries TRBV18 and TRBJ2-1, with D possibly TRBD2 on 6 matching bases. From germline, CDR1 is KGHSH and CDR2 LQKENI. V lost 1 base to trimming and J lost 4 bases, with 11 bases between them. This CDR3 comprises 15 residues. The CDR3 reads CASSPQTGEYNEQFF. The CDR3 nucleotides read TGTGCCAGCTCACCACAGACGGGGGAGTACAATGAGCAGTTCTTC.

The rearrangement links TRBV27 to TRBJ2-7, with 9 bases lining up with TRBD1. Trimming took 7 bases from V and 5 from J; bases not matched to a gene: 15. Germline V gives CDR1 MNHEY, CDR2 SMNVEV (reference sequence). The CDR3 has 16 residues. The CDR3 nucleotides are TGTGCCAGCACCCTCCGGACGGGACAGGGATCCCACGAGCAGTACTTC. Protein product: CASTLRTGQGSHEQYF.

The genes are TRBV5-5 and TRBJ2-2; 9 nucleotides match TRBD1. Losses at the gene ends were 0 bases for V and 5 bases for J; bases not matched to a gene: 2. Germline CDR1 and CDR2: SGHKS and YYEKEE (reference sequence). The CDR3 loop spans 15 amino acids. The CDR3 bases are TGTGCCAGCAGCTTGGGGGACAGGGAAACCGGGGAGCTGTTTTTT. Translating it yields CASSLGDRETGELFF.

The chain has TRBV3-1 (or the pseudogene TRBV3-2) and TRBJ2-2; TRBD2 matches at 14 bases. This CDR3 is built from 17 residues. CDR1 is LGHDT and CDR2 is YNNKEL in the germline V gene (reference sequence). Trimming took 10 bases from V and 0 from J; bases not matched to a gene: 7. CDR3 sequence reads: CATSRTSGGPNTGELFF. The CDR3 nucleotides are TGTGCCACCTCTCGGACTAGCGGGGGGCCGAACACCGGGGAGCTGTTTTTT.

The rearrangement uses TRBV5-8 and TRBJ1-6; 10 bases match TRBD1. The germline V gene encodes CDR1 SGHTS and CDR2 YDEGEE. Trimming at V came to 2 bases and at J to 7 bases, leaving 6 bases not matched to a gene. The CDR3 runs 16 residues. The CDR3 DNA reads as TGTGCCAGCAGCTTCTTACCGGGACAGGGGAATTCACCCCTCCACTTT. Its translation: CASSFLPGQGNSPLHF.

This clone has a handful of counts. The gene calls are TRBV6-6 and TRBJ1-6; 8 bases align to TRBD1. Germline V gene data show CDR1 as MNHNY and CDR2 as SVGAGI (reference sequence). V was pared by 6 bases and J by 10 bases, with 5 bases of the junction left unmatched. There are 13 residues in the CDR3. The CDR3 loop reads CASSGQGKSPLHF. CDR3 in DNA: TGTGCCAGCAGCGGACAGGGAAAATCACCCCTCCACTTT.

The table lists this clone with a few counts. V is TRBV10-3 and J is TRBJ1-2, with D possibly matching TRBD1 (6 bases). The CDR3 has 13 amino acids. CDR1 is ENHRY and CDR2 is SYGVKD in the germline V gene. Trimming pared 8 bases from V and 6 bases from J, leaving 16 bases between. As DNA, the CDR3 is TGTGCCATCGGAAATACAGGGTCGGATGGCTACACCTTC. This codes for CAIGNTGSDGYTF.

The CDR3, as DNA: TGTGCCAGCAGACCCAGCGGGGGGAGGACAGATACGCAGTATTTT. Its protein is CASRPSGGRTDTQYF. V usage is TRBV11-2 and J usage is TRBJ2-3; 9 bases match TRBD2. The length of the CDR3 is 15 residues. CDR1 and CDR2 (germline): SGHAT, FQNNGV. V trimming: 6 bases; J trimming: 3 bases; junction bases outside the gene matches: 7.

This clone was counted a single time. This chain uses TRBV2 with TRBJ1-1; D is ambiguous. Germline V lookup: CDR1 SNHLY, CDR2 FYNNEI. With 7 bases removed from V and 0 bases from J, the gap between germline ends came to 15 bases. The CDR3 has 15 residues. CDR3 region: CASKAHSNMNTEAFF. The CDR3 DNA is TGTGCCAGCAAAGCCCACAGCAACATGAACACTGAAGCTTTCTTT.

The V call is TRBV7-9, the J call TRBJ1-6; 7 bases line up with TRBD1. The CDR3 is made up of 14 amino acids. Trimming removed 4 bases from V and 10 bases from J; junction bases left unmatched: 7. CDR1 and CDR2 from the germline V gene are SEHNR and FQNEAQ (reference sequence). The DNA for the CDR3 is TGTGCCAGCAGCTCGGGGACAGTCAACTCACCCCTCCACTTT. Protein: CASSSGTVNSPLHF.

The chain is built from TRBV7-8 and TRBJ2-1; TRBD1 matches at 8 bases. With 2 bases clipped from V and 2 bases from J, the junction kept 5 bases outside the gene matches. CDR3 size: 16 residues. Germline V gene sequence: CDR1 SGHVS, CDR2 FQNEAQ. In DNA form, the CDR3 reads TGTGCCAGCAGCTTATTTGGACAGGGACCCTACAATGAGCAGTTCTTC. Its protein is CASSLFGQGPYNEQFF.

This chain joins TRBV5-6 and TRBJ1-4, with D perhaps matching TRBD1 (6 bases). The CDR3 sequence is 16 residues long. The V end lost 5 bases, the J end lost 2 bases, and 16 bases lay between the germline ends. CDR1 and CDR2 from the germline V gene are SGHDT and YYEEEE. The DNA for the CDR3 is TGTGCCAGCAGACCCCAGGGGTTTGGGACTAATGAAAAACTGTTTTTT. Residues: CASRPQGFGTNEKLFF.

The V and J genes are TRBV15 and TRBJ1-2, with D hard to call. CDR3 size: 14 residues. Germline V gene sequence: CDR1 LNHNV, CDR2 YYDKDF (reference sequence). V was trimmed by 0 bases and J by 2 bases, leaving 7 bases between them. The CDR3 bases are TGTGCCACCAGCAGAGACCTTCCGAACTATGGCTACACCTTC. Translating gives CATSRDLPNYGYTF.

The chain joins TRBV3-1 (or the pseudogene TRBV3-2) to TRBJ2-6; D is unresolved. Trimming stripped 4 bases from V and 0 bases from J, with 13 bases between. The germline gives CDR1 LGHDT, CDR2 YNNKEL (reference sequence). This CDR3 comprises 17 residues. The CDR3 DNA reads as TGTGCCAGCAGCCGAGCGTCTTTTTACTCTGGGGCCAACGTCCTGACTTTC. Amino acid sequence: CASSRASFYSGANVLTF.

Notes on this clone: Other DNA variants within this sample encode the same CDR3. CDR3 protein: CASSLLGGDTEAFF. In nucleotides, the CDR3 is TGCGCCAGCAGCTTGTTAGGGGGGGATACTGAAGCTTTCTTT. The chain carries TRBV5-1 and TRBJ1-1, with D possibly TRBD1 on 6 matching bases. The CDR3 consists of 14 residues. V was pared by 1 base and J by 5 bases, with 12 bases between. Germline V gene lookup returns CDR1 SGHRS and CDR2 YFSETQ.

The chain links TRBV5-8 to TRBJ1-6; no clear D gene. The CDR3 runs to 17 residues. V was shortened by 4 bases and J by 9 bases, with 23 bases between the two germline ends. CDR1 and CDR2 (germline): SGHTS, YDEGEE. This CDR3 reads CASSPGLPGSEASPLHF. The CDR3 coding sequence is TGTGCCAGCAGCCCTGGGTTGCCGGGGTCAGAGGCTTCACCCCTCCACTTT.

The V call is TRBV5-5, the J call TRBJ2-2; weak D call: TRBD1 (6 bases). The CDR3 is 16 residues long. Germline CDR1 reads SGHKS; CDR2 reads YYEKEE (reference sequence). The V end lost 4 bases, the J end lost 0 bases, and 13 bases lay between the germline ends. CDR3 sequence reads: CASSLLGGANTGELFF. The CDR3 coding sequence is TGTGCCAGCAGCCTGCTAGGGGGAGCGAACACCGGGGAGCTGTTTTTT.